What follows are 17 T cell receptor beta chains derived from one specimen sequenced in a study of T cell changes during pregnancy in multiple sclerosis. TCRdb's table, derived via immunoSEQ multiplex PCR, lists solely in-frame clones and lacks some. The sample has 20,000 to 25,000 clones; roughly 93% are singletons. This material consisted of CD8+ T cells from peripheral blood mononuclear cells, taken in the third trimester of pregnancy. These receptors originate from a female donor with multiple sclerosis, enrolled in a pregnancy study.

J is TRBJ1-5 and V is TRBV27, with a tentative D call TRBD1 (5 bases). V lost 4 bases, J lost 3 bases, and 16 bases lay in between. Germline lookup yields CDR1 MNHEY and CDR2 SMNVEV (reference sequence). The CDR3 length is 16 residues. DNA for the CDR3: TGTGCCAGCAGTTCCTTCCAGGGCTCCCTCAATCAGCCCCAGCATTTT. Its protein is CASSSFQGSLNQPQHF.

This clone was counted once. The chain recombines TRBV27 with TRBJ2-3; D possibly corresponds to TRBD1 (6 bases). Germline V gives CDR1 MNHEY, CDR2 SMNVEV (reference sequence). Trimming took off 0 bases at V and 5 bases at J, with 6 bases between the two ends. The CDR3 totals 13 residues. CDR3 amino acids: CASSLSGGDTQYF. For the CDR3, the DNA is TGTGCCAGCAGTTTATCAGGGGGAGATACGCAGTATTTT.

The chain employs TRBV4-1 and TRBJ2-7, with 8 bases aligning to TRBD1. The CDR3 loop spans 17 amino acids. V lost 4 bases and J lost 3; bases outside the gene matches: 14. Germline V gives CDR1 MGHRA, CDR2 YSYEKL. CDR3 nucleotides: TGCGCCAGCAGCCCAACATTAGTCTGGACAGGGAGCTACGAGCAGTACTTC. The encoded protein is CASSPTLVWTGSYEQYF.

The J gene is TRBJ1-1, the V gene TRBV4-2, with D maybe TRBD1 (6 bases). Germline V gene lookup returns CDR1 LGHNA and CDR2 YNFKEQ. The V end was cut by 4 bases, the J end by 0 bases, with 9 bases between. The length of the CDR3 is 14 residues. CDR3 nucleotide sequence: TGTGCCAGCAGCCTGGGACATATGAACACTGAAGCTTTCTTT. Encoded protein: CASSLGHMNTEAFF.

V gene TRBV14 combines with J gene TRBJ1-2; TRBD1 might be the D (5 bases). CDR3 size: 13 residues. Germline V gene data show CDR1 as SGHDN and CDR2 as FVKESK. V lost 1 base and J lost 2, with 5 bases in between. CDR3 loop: CASSQGQNYGYTF. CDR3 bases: TGTGCCAGCAGCCAAGGACAGAACTATGGCTACACCTTC.

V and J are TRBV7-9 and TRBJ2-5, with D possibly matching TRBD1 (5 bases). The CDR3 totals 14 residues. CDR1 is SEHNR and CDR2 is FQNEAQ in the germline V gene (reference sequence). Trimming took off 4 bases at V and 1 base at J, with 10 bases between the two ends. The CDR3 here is CASSSPRGQETQYF. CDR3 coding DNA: TGTGCCAGCAGCTCACCTAGGGGCCAAGAGACCCAGTACTTC. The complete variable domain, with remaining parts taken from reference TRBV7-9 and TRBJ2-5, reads DTGVSQNPRHKITKRGQNVTFRCDPISEHNRLYWYRQTLGQGPEFLTYFQNEAQLEKSRLLSDRFSAERPKGSFSTLEIQRTEQGDSAMYLCASSSPRGQETQYFGPGTRLLVL.

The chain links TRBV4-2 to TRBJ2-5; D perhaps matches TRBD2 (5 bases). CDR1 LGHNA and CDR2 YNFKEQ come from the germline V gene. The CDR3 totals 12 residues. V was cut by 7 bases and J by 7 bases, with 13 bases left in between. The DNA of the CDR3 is TGTGCCAGCATGGGTAGCGAGGGGACCCAGTACTTC. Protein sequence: CASMGSEGTQYF.

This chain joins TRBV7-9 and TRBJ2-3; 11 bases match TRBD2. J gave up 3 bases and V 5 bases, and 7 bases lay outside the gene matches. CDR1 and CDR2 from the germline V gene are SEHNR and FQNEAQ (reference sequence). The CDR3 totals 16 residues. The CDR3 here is CASSAPGTSGTDTQYF. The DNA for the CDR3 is TGTGCCAGCAGCGCCCCCGGGACTAGCGGTACAGATACGCAGTATTTT.

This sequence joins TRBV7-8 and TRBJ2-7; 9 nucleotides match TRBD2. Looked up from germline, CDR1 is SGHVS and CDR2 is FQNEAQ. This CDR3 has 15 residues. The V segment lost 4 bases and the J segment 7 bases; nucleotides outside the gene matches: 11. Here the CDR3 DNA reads TGTGCCAGCAGCTCCAGCGGGGGGCCACTCGGGGAGCAGTACTTC. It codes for CASSSSGGPLGEQYF.

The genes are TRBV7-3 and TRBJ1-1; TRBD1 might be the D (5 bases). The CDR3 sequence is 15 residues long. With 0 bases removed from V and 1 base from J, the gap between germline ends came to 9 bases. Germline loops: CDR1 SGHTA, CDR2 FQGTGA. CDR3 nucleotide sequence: TGTGCCAGCAGCTTAACGGGGGGGGAGAACACTGAAGCTTTCTTT. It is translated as CASSLTGGENTEAFF.

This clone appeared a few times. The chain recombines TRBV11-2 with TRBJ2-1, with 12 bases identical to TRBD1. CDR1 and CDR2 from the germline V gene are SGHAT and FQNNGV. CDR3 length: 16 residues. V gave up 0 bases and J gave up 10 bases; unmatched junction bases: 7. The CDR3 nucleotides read TGTGCCAGCAGCTTAGATTTTGGGACAGGGGGCGAAGAGCAGTTCTTC. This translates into CASSLDFGTGGEEQFF.

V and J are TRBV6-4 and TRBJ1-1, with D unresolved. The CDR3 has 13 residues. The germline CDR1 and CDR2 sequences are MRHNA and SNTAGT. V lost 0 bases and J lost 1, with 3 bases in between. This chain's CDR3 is CASSDSQNTEAFF. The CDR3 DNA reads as TGTGCCAGCAGTGACTCACAGAACACTGAAGCTTTCTTT.

DNA of the CDR3: TGTGCCAGCAGCTTAAGACGGGGTAATGAAAAACTGTTTTTT. Translated: CASSLRRGNEKLFF. V and J are TRBV7-8 and TRBJ1-4; no firm D call. The CDR3 covers 14 residues. Per the germline V gene, CDR1 is SGHVS and CDR2 is FQNEAQ. The V end lost 2 bases, the J end lost 4 bases, and 8 bases lay between the germline ends.

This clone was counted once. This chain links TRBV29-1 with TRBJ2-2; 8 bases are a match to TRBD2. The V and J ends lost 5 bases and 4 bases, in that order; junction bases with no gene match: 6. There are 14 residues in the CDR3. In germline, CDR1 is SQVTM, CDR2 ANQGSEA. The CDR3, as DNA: TGCAGCGTTCAGCGGGGGCAGGGCACCGGGGAGCTGTTTTTT. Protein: CSVQRGQGTGELFF.

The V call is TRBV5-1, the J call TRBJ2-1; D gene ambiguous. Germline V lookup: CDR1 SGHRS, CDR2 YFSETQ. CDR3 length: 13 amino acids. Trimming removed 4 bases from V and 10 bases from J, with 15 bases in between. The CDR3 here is CASSLPGPWEQFF. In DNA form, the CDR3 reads TGCGCCAGCAGCCTCCCCGGTCCCTGGGAGCAGTTCTTC.

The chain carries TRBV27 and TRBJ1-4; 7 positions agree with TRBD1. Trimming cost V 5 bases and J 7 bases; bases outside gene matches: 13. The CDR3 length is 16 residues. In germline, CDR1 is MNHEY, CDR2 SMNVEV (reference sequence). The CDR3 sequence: CASSPLETGLGEKLFF. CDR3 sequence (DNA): TGTGCCAGCAGTCCCCTCGAGACAGGGCTTGGTGAAAAACTGTTTTTT. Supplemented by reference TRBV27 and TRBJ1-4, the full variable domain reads EAQVTQNPRYLITVTGKKLTVTCSQNMNHEYMSWYRQDPGLGLRQIYYSMNVEVTDKGDVPEGYKVSRKEKRNFPLILESPSPNQTSLYFCASSPLETGLGEKLFFGSGTQLSVL.

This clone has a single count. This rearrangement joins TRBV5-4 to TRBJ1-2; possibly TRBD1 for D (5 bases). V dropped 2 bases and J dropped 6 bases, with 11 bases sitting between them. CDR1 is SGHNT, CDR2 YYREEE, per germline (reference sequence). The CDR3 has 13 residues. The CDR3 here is CASSFRQSDGYTF. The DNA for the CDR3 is TGTGCCAGCAGCTTTCGACAGTCTGATGGCTACACCTTC.